This T cell receptor (beta chain) was profiled in a study of preoperative IRX-2 immunotherapy in early breast cancer. V dropped 5 bases and J dropped 3; count of bases not matched to a gene: 7. The germline gives CDR1 MDHEN, CDR2 SYDVKM. This CDR3 is 14 amino acids long. Regarding treatment: preoperative locoregional IRX-2 cytokine immunotherapy. The assay was immunoSEQ multiplex PCR, and TCRdb's table has in-frame clones only and misses some. The table lists 20,000 to 30,000 clones, roughly four fifths of them singletons. V usage is TRBV28 and J usage is TRBJ2-7, with 7 nucleotides matching TRBD2. The material sequenced was lymph node tissue, taken after IRX-2 immunotherapy. The receptor's source is a human donor with breast cancer. Here the CDR3 DNA reads TGTGCCAGCAGTGGTACTAGCGAACGCTACGAGCAGTACTTC. Amino acids: CASSGTSERYEQYF.